Included here is one T cell receptor beta chain sequence, with context. This sample includes further DNA sequences coding for the same CDR3. The sample is drawn from a study of blood T cell repertoires in COVID-19. Study-wide context: Samples taken during acute and convalescent COVID-19 were collected in the United States, Italy and Spain. T cells, B-cell-depleted T cells, or PBMCs provided the cDNA or gDNA that served as material.

Only in-frame clones appear in the TCRdb table, and some are missing; sequencing was by immunoSEQ multiplex PCR. Here the sample spans 150,000 to 200,000 clones, around three quarters being singletons. J gave up 2 bases and V 4 bases, and 2 bases lay outside the gene matches. Looked up from germline, CDR1 is SGDLS and CDR2 is YYNGEE. This CDR3 is 13 amino acids long. The sample was peripheral blood. The V gene is TRBV9, the J gene TRBJ2-7; 8 bases match TRBD1. This clonotype originated in a man in his fifties or sixties with active or convalescent COVID-19. The CDR3 sequence is CASSPGGPYEQYF. As DNA, the CDR3 is TGTGCCAGCAGCCCAGGGGGCCCCTACGAGCAGTACTTC.